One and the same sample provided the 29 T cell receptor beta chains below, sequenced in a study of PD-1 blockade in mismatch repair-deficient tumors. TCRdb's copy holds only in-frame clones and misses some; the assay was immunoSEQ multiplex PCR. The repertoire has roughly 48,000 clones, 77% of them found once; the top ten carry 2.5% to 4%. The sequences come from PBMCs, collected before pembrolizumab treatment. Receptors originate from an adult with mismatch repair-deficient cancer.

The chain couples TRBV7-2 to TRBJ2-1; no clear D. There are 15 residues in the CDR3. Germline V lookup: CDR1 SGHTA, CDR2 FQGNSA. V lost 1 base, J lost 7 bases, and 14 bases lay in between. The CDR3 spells CASSLESRNANEQFF. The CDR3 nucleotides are TGTGCCAGCAGCTTAGAGTCCAGGAACGCGAATGAGCAGTTCTTC. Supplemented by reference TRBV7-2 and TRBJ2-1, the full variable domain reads GAGVSQSPSNKVTEKGKDVELRCDPISGHTALYWYRQSLGQGLEFLIYFQGNSAPDKSGLPSDRFSAERTGGSVSTLTIQRTQQEDSAVYLCASSLESRNANEQFFGPGTRLTVL.

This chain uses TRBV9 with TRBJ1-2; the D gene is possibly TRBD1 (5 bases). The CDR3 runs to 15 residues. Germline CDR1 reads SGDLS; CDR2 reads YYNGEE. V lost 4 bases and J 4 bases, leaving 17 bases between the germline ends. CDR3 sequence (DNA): TGTGCCAGCAGCCCCCCTGGGGGGGGAAGCTATGGCTACACCTTC. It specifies CASSPPGGGSYGYTF. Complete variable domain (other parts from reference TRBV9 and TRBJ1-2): DSGVTQTPKHLITATGQRVTLRCSPRSGDLSVYWYQQSLDQGLQFLIQYYNGEERAKGNILERFSAQQFPDLHSELNLSSLELGDSALYFCASSPPGGGSYGYTFGSGTRLTVV.

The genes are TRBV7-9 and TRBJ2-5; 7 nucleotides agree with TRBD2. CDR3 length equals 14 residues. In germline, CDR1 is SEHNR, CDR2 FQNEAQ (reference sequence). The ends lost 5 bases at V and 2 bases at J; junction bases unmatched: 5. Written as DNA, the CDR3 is TGTGCCAGCAGCCCTAAAGCGGGACAAGAGACCCAGTACTTC. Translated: CASSPKAGQETQYF.

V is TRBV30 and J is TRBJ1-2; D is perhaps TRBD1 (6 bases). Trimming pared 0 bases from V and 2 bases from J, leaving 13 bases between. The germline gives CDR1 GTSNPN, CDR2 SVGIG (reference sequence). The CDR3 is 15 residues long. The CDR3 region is CAWSVQGGQNYGYTF. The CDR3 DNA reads TGTGCCTGGAGTGTACAAGGGGGGCAGAACTATGGCTACACCTTC.

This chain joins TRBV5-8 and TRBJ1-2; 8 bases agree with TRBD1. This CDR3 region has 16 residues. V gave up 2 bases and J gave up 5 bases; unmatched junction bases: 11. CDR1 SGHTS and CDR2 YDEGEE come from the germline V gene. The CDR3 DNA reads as TGTGCCAGCAGCTTAGGATGGGACAGGTTGACTTATGGCTACACCTTC. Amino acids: CASSLGWDRLTYGYTF. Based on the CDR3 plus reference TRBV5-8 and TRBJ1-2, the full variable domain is EAGVTQSPTHLIKTRGQQATLRCSPISGHTSVYWYQQALGLGLQFLLWYDEGEERNRGNFPPRFSGRQFPNYSSELNVNALELEDSALYLCASSLGWDRLTYGYTFGSGTRLTVV.

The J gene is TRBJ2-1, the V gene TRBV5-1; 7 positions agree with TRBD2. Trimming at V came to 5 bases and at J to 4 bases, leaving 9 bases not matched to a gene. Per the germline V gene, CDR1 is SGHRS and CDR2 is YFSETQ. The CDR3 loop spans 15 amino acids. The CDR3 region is CASSLGRGIYNEQFF. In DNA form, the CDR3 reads TGCGCCAGCAGTTTAGGGCGGGGGATATACAATGAGCAGTTCTTC.

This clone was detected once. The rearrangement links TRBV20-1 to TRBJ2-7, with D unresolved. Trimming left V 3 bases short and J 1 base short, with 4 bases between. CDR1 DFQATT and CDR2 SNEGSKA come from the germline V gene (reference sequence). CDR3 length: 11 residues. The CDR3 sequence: CSASLSYEQYF. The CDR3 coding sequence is TGCAGTGCTAGTTTATCCTACGAGCAGTACTTC.

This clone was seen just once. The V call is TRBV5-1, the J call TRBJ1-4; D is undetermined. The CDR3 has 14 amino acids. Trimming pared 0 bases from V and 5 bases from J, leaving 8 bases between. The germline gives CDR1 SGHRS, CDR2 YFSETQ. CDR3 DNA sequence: TGCGCCAGCAGCTTGGTGGCGGGAAATGAAAAACTGTTTTTT. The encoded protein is CASSLVAGNEKLFF. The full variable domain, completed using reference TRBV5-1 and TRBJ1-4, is KAGVTQTPRYLIKTRGQQVTLSCSPISGHRSVSWYQQTPGQGLQFLFEYFSETQRNKGNFPGRFSGRQFSNSRSEMNVSTLELGDSALYLCASSLVAGNEKLFFGSGTQLSVL.

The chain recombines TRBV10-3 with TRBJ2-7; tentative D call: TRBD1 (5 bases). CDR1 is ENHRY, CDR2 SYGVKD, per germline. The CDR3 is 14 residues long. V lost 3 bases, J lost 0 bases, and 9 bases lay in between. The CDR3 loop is CAISETGTSYEQYF. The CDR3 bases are TGTGCCATCAGTGAAACAGGAACCTCCTACGAGCAGTACTTC.

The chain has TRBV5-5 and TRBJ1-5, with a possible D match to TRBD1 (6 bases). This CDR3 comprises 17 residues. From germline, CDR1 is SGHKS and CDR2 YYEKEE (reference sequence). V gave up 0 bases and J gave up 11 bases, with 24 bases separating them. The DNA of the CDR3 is TGTGCCAGCAGCTTGGGCATGGGGGGGGCTTTTGCAGGGGCCCAGCATTTT. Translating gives CASSLGMGGAFAGAQHF.

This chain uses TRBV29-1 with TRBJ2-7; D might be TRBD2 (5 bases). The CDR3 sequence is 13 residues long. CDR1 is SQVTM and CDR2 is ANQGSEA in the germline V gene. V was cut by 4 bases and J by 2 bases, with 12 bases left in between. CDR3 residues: CSVASDWAYEQYF. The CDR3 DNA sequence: TGCAGCGTTGCTTCGGACTGGGCCTACGAGCAGTACTTC.

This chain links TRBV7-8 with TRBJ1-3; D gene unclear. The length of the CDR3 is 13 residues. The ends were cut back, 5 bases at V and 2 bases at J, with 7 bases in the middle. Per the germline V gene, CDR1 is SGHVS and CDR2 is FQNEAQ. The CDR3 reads CASSMQAGNTIYF. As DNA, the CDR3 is TGTGCCAGCAGCATGCAGGCTGGAAACACCATATATTTT.

The CDR3 spells CASSPDRGRFYGYTF. CDR3 in DNA: TGTGCCAGCAGCCCAGACAGGGGGCGCTTCTATGGCTACACCTTC. V usage is TRBV14 and J usage is TRBJ1-2; the match to TRBD1 covers 10 bases. With V trimmed by 4 bases and J by 4 bases, 6 bases remained unmatched. The CDR3 contains 15 residues. Germline V gene lookup returns CDR1 SGHDN and CDR2 FVKESK.

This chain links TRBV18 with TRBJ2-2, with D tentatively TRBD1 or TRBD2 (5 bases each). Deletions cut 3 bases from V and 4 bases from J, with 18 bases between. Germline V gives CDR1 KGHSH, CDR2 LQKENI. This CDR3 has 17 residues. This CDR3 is CASSPLGDTWSTGELFF. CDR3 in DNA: TGTGCCAGCTCACCCCTGGGGGATACGTGGAGCACCGGGGAGCTGTTTTTT.

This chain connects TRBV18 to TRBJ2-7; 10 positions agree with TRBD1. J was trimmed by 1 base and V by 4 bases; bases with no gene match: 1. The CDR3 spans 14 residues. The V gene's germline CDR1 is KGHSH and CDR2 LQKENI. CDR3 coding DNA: TGTGCCAGCTCACAGGGACAGGGGTCCTACGAGCAGTACTTC. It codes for CASSQGQGSYEQYF.

CDR3 region: CASTYAGEGTYEQYF. The CDR3 nucleotides are TGTGCCAGCACCTACGCCGGGGAAGGAACCTACGAGCAGTACTTC. The chain links TRBV5-6 to TRBJ2-7; TRBD2 is a possible D gene (5 bases). Trimming left V 6 bases short and J 2 bases short, with 18 bases between. The CDR3 has 15 amino acids. CDR1 is SGHDT and CDR2 is YYEEEE in the germline V gene.

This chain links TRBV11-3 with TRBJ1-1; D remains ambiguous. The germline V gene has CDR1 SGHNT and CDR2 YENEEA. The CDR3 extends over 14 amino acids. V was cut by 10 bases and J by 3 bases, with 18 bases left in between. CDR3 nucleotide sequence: TGTGCCACCAAGGCGGACGGGGAGGACACTGAAGCTTTCTTT. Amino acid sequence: CATKADGEDTEAFF.

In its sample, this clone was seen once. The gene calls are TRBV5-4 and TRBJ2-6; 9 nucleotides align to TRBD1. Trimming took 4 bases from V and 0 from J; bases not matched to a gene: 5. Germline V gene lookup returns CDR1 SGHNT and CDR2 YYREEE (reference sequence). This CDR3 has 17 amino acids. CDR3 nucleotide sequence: TGTGCCAGCAGCCAAATGACAGGGGGCTCTGGGGCCAACGTCCTGACTTTC. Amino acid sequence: CASSQMTGGSGANVLTF.

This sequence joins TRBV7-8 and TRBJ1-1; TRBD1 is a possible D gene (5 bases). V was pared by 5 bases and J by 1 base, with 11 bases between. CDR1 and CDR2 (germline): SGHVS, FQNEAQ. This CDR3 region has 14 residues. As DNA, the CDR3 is TGTGCCAGCAGCACGGGACTCCGGAACACTGAAGCTTTCTTT. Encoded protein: CASSTGLRNTEAFF.

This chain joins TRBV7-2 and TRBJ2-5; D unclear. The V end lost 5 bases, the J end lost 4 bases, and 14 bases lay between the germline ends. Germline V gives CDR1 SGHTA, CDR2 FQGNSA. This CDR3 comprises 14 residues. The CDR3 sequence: CASSPQRSSETQYF. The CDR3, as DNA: TGTGCCAGCAGCCCCCAAAGAAGTTCAGAGACCCAGTACTTC.

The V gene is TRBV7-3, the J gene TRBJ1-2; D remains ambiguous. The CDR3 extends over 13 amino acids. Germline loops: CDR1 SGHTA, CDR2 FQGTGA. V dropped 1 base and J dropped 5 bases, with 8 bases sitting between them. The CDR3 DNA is TGTGCCAGCAGCTTAAGTGCAGCTTATGGCTACACCTTC. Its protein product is CASSLSAAYGYTF. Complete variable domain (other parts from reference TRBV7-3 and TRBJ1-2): GAGVSQTPSNKVTEKGKYVELRCDPISGHTALYWYRQSLGQGPEFLIYFQGTGAADDSGLPNDRFFAVRPEGSVSTLKIQRTERGDSAVYLCASSLSAAYGYTFGSGTRLTVV.

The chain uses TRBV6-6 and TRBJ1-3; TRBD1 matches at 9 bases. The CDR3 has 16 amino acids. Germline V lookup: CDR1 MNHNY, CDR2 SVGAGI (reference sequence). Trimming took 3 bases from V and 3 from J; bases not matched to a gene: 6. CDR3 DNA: TGTGCCAGCAGTTATATCCGGGACAGGGTTGGAAACACCATATATTTT. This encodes CASSYIRDRVGNTIYF.

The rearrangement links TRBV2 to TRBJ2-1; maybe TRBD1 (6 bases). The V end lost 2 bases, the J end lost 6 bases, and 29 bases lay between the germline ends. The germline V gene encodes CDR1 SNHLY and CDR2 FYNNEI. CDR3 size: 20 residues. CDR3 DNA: TGTGCCAGCAGTGAATTCTTCGGGACAAACCGGGCCCAAGCAGGCAATGAGCAGTTCTTC. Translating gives CASSEFFGTNRAQAGNEQFF.

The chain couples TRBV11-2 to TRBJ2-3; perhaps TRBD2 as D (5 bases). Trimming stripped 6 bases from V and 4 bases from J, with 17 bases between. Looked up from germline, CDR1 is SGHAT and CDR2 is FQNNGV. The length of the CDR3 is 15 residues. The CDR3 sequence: CASRGRAGRADTQYF. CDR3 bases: TGTGCCAGCAGAGGTAGGGCGGGTCGTGCAGATACGCAGTATTTT.

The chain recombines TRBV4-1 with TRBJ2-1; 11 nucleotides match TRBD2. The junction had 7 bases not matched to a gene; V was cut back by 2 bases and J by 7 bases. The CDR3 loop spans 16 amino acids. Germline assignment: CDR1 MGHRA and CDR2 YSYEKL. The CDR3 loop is CASSQNSGRAGNEQFF. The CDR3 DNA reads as TGCGCCAGCAGCCAAAATAGCGGGAGGGCCGGGAATGAGCAGTTCTTC.

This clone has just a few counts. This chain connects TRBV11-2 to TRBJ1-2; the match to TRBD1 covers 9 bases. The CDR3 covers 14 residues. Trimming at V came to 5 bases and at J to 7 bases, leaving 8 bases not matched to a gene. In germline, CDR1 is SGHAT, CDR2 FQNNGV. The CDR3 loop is CASSLTGTGFGYTF. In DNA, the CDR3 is TGTGCCAGCAGCCTAACCGGGACAGGGTTTGGCTACACCTTC.

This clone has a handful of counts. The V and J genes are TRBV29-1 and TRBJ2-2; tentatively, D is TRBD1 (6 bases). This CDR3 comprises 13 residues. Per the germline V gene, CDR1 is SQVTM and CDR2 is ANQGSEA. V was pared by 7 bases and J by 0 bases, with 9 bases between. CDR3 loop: CSGGQTNTGELFF. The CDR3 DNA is TGCAGCGGCGGACAGACGAACACCGGGGAGCTGTTTTTT.

CDR3 sequence reads: CASSPRVAGLNEKLFF. CDR3 in DNA: TGTGCCAGCTCACCTCGCGTTGCGGGACTGAATGAAAAACTGTTTTTT. This chain joins TRBV18 and TRBJ1-4; weak D call: TRBD1 (5 bases). There are 16 residues in the CDR3. Trimming removed 3 bases at V and 5 bases at J, with 16 bases between. CDR1 and CDR2 from the germline V gene are KGHSH and LQKENI.

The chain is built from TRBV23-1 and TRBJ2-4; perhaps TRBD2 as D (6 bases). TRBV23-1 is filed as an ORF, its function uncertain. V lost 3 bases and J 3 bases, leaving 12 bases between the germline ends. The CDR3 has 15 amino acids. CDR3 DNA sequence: TGCGCCAGCAGTCACCTAGGAGGGATCAAAAACATTCAGTACTTC. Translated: CASSHLGGIKNIQYF.